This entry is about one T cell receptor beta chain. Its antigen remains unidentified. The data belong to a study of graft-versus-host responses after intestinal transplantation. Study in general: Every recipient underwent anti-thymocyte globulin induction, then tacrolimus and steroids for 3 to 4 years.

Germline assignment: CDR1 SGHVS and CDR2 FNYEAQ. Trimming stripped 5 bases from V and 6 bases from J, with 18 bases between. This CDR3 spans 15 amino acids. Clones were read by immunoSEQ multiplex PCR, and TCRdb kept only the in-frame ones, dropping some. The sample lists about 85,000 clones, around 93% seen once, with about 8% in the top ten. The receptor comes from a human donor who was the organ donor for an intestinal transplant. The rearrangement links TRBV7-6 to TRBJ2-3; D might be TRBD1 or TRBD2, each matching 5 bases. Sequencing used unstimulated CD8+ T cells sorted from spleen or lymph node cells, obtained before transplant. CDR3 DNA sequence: TGTGCCAGCAGCCCGATATCGAGGGGCTGGGATACGCAGTATTTT. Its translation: CASSPISRGWDTQYF.